This T cell receptor beta chain was found in a study of blood T cell repertoires in COVID-19. Turning to the study itself: Whether acute or convalescent, the COVID-19 samples came from the United States, Italy and Spain.

This CDR3 comprises 13 residues. Germline V gene lookup returns CDR1 SGHTA and CDR2 FQGTGA. Trimming took off 2 bases at V and 3 bases at J, with 6 bases between the two ends. In the original workflow: Reference gene primer amplification gave nucleated cell count estimates. Using immunoSEQ multiplex PCR, the repertoire was profiled, and TCRdb retains in-frame clones only, with some absent. V and J calls and clone size follow that table, whereas D and trimming were derived from the DNA. The profile shows approximately 130,000 clones, 85% of them singletons. The chain couples TRBV7-3 to TRBJ2-3; D is ambiguous. This sequence originates from a human donor in a cohort sampled during active COVID-19. Sample: peripheral blood. CDR3 residues: CASSLDRTDTQYF. In DNA, the CDR3 is TGTGCCAGCAGCTTAGATAGAACAGATACGCAGTATTTT.